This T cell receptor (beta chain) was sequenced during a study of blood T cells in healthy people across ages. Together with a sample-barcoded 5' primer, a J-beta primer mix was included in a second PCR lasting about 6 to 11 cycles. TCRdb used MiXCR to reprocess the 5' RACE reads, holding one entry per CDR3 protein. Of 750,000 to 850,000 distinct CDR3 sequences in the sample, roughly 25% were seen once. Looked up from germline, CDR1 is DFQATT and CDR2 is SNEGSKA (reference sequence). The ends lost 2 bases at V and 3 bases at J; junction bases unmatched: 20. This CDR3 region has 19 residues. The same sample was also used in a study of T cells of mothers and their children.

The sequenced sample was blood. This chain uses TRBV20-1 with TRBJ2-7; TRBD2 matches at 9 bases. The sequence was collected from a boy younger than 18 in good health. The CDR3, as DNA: TGCAGTGCTAGAACGAACCCCGGGACTAGCCACGGGAGAAGCTACGAGCAGTACTTC. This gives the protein CSARTNPGTSHGRSYEQYF.